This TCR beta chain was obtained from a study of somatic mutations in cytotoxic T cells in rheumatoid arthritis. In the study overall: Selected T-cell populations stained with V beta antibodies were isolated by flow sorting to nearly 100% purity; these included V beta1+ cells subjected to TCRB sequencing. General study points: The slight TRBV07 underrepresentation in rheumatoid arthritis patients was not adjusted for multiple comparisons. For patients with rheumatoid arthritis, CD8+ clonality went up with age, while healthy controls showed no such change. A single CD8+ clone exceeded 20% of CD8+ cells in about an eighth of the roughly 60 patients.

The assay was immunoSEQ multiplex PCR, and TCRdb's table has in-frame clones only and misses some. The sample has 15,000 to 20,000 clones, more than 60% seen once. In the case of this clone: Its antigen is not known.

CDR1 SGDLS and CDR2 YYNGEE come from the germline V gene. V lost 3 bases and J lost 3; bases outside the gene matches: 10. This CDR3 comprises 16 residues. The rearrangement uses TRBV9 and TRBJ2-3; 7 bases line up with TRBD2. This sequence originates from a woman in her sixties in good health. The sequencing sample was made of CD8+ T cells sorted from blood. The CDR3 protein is CASSASSSGITDTQYF. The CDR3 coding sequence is TGTGCCAGCAGCGCCTCCTCGAGCGGGATAACAGATACGCAGTATTTT.